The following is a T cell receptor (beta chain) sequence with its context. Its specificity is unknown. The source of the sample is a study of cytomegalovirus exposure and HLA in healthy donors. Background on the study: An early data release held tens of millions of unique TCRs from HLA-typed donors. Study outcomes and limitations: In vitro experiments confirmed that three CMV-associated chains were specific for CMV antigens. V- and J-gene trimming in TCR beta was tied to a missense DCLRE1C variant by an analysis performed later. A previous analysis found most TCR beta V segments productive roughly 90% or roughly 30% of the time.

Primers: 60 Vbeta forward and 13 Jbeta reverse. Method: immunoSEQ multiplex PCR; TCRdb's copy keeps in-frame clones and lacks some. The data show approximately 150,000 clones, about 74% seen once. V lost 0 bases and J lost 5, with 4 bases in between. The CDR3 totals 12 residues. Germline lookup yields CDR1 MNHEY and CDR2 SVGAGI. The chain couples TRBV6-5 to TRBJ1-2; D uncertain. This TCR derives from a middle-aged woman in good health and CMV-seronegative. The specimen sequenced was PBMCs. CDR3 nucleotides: TGTGCCAGCAGTTACTCCCGGTATGGCTACACCTTC. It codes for CASSYSRYGYTF.